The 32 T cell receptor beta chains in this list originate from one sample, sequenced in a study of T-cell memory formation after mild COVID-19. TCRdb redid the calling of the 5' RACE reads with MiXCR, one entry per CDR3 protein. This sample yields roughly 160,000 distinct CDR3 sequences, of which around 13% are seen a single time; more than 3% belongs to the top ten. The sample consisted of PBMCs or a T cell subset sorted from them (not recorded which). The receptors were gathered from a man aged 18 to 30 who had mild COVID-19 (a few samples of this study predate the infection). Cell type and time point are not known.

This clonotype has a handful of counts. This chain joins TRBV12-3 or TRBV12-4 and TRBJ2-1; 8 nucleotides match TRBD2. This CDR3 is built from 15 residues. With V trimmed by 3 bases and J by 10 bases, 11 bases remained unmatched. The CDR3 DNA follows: TGTGCCAGCAGTTTGACGGCAGTACTAGCGGTGGAGCAGTTCTTC. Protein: CASSLTAVLAVEQFF.

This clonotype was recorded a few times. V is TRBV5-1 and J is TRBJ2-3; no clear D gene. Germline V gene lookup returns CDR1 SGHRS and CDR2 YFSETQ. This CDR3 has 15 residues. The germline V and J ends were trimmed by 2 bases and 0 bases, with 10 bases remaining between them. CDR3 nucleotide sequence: TGCGCCAGCAGCTTAGCAGACACTAGCACAGATACGCAGTATTTT. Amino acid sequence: CASSLADTSTDTQYF.

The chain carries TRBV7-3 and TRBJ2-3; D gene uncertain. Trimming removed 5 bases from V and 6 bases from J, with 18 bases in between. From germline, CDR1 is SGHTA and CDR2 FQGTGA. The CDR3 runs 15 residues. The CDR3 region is CASSPGYGGVDTQYF. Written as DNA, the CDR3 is TGTGCCAGCAGCCCCGGATATGGCGGTGTGGATACGCAGTATTTT.

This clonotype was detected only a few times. CDR3 sequence reads: CASSRLGPIRGYTF. CDR3 nucleotide sequence: TGTGCCAGCAGCCGCCTCGGGCCGATAAGAGGCTACACCTTC. The chain couples TRBV6-2 or TRBV6-3 to TRBJ1-2, with D uncertain. This CDR3 comprises 14 residues. The germline CDR1 and CDR2 sequences are MNHEY and SVGEGT. V was shortened by 6 bases and J by 8 bases, with 19 bases between the two germline ends.

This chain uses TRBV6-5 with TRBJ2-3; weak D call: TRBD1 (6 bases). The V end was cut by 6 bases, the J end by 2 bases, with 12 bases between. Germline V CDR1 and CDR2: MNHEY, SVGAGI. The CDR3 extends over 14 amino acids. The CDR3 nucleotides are TGTGCCAGCAGAAGGACAGCTTACACAGATACGCAGTATTTT. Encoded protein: CASRRTAYTDTQYF.

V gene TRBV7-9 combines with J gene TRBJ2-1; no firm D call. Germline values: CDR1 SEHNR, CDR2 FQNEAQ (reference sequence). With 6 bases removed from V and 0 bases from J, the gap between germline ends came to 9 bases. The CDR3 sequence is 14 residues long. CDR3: CASSPDGSYNEQFF. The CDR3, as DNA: TGTGCCAGCAGTCCGGACGGCTCCTACAATGAGCAGTTCTTC.

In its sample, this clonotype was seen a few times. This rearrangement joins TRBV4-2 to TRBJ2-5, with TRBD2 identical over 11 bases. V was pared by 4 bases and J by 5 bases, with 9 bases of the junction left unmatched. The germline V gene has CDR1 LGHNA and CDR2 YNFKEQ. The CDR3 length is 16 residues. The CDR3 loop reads CASSPGLAGLSETQYF. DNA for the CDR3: TGTGCCAGCAGCCCCGGACTAGCGGGCCTTTCGGAGACCCAGTACTTC.

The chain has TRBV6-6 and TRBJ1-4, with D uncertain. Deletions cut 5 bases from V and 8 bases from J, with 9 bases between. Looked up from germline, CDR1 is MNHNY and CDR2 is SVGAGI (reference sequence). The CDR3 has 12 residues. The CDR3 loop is CASSPGREKLFF. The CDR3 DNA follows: TGTGCCAGCAGTCCAGGTCGGGAAAAACTGTTTTTT.

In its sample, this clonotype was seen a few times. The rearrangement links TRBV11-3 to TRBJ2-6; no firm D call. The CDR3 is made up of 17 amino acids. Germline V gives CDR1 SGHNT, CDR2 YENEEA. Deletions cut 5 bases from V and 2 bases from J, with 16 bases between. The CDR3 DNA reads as TGTGCCAGCAGCCCCGGCAGGTACACCACTGGGGCCAACGTCCTGACTTTC. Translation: CASSPGRYTTGANVLTF.

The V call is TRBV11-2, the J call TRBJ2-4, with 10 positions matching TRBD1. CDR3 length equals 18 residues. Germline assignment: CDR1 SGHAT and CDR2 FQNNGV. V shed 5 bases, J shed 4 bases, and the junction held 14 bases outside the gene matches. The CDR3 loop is CASSVRQGATLIKNIQYF. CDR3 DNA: TGTGCCAGCAGCGTAAGACAGGGGGCCACCTTGATAAAAAACATTCAGTACTTC.

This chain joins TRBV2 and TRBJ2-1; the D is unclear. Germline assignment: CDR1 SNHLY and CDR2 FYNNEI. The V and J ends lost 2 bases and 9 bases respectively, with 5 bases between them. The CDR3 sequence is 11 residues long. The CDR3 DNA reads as TGTGCCAGCAGTGAACCGGGTGAGCAGTTCTTC. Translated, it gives CASSEPGEQFF. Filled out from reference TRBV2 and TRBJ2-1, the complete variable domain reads EPEVTQTPSHQVTQMGQEVILRCVPISNHLYFYWYRQILGQKVEFLVSFYNNEISEKSEIFDDQFSVERPDGSNFTLKIRSTKLEDSAMYFCASSEPGEQFFGPGTRLTVL.

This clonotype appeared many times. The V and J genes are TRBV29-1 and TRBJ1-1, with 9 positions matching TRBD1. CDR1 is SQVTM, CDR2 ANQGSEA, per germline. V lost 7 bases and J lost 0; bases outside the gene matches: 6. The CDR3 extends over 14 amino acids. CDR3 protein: CSAPGQGMNTEAFF. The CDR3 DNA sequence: TGCAGCGCCCCGGGACAGGGAATGAACACTGAAGCTTTCTTT. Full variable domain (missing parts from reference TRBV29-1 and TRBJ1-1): SAVISQKPSRDICQRGTSLTIQCQVDSQVTMMFWYRQQPGQSLTLIATANQGSEATYESGFVIDKFPISRPNLTFSTLTVSNMSPEDSSIYLCSAPGQGMNTEAFFGQGTRLTVV.

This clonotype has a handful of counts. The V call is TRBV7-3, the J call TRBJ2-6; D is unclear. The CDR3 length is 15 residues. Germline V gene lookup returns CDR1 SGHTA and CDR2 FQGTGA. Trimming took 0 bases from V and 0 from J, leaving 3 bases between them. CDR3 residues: CASSLTASGANVLTF. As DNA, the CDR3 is TGTGCCAGCAGCTTAACGGCCTCTGGGGCCAACGTCCTGACTTTC.

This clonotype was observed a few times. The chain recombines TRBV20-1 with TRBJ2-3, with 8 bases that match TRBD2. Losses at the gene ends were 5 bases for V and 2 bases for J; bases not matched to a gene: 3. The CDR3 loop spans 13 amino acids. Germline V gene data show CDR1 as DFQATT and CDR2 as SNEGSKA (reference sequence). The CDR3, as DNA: TGCAGTGCTCGGACTAGCTACACAGATACGCAGTATTTT. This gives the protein CSARTSYTDTQYF.

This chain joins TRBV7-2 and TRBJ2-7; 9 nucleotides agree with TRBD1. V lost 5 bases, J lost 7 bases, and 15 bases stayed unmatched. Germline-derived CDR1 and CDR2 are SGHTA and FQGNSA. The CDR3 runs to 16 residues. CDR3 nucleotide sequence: TGTGCCAGCAGCCGGACAGGGGATTTGCTCCCTTCGGAGCAGTACGTC. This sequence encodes CASSRTGDLLPSEQYV.

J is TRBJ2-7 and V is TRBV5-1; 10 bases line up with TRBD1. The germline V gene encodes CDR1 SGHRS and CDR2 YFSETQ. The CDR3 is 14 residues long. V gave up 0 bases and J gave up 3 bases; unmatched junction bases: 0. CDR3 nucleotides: TGCGCCAGCAGCTTGGGGGACAGGGGCTACGAGCAGTACGTC. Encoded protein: CASSLGDRGYEQYV.

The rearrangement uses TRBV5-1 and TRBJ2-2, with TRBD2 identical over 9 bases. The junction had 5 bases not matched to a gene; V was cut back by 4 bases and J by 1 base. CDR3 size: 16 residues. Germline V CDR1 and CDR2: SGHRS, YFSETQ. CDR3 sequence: CASSHSGGRNTGELFF. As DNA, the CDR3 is TGCGCCAGCAGCCATAGCGGGGGTCGGAACACCGGGGAGCTGTTTTTT.

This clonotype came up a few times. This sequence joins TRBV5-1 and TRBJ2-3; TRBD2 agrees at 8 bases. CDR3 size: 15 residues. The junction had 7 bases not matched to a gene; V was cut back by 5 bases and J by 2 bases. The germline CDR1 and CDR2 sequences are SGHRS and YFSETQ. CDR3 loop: CASRRQLAVTDTQYF. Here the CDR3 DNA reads TGCGCCAGCAGACGTCAACTAGCGGTCACAGATACGCAGTATTTT.

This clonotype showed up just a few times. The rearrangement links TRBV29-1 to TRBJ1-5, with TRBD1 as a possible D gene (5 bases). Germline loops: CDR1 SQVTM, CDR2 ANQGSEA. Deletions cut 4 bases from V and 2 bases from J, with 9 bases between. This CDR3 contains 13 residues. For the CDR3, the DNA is TGCAGCGTTGGGGGGGTGGGCAATCAGCCCCAGCATTTT. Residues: CSVGGVGNQPQHF. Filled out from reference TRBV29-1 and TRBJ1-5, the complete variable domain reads SAVISQKPSRDICQRGTSLTIQCQVDSQVTMMFWYRQQPGQSLTLIATANQGSEATYESGFVIDKFPISRPNLTFSTLTVSNMSPEDSSIYLCSVGGVGNQPQHFGDGTRLSIL.

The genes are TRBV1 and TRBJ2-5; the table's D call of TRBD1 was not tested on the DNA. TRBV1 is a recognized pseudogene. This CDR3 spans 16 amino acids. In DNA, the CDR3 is TGCACCAGCAGCCAAGGCCCGGGGGGCGATCTAAAGACCCAGTACTTC. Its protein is CTSSQGPGGDLKTQYF.

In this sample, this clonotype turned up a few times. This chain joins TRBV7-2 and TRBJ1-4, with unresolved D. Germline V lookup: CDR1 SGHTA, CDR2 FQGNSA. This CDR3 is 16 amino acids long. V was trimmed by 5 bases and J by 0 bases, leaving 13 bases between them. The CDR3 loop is CASSLRISATNEKLFF. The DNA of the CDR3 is TGTGCCAGCAGCCTCAGGATCTCTGCAACTAATGAAAAACTGTTTTTT.

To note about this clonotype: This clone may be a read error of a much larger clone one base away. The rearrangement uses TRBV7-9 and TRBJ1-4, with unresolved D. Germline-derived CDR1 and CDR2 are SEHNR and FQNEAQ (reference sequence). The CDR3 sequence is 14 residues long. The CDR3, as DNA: TGTGCCAGCAGCTTAGCAGCAACTAATGAACAACTGTTTTTT. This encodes CASSLAATNEQLFF. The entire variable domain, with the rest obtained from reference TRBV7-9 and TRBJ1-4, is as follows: DTGVSQNPRHKITKRGQNVTFRCDPISEHNRLYWYRQTLGQGPEFLTYFQNEAQLEKSRLLSDRFSAERPKGSFSTLEIQRTEQGDSAMYLCASSLAATNEQLFFGSGTQLSVL.

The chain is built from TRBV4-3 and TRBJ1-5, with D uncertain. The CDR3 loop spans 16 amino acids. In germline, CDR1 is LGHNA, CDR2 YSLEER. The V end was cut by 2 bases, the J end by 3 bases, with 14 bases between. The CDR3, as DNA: TGCGCCAGCAGCCAATCGATTAAGCCATACAATCAGCCCCAGCATTTT. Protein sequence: CASSQSIKPYNQPQHF.

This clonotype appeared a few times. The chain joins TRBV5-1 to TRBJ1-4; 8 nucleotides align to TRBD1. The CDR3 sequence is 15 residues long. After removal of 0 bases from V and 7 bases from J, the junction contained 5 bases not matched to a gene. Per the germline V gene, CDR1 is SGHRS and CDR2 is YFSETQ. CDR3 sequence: CASSLGTGRSEKLFF. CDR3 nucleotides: TGCGCCAGCAGCTTGGGGACAGGGAGGAGTGAAAAACTGTTTTTT.

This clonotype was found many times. CDR3 residues: CASSLNSGELFF. CDR3 bases: TGTGCCAGCAGCTTAAACTCGGGGGAGCTGTTTTTT. The chain uses TRBV7-2 and TRBJ2-2; D remains ambiguous. CDR3 size: 12 residues. Trimming cost V 2 bases and J 8 bases, with 6 bases left between them. In germline, CDR1 is SGHTA, CDR2 FQGNSA.

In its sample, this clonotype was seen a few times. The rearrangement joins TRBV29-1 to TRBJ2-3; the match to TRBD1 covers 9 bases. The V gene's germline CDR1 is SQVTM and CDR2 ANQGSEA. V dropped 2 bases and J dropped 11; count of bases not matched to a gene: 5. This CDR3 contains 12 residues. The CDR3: CSVELQGAKQYF. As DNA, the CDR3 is TGCAGCGTTGAACTACAGGGGGCAAAGCAGTATTTT.

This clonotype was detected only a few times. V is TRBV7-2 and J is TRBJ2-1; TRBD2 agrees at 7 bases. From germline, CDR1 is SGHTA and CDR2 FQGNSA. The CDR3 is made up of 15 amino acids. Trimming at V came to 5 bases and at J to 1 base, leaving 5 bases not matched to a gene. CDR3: CASSRPGLSYNEQFF. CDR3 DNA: TGTGCCAGCAGCCGCCCGGGACTATCCTACAATGAGCAGTTCTTC.

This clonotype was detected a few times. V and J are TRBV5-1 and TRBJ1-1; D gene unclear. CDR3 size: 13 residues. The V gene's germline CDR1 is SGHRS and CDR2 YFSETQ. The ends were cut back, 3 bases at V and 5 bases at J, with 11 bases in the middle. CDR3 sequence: CASSWKGGTEAFF. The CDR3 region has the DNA TGCGCCAGCAGCTGGAAAGGAGGGACTGAAGCTTTCTTT.

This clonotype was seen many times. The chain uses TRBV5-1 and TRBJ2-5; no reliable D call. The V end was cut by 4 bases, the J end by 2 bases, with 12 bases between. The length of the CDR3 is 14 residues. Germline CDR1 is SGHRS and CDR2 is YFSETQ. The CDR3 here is CASSVGSIQETQYF. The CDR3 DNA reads TGCGCCAGCAGCGTGGGCTCTATACAAGAGACCCAGTACTTC.

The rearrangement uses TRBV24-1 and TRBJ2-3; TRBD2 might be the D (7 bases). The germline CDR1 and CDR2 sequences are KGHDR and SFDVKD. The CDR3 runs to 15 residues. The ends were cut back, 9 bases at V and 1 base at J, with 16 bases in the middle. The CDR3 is CATSPGGRGTDTQYF. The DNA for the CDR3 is TGTGCCACCTCCCCGGGGGGCCGAGGCACAGATACGCAGTATTTT.

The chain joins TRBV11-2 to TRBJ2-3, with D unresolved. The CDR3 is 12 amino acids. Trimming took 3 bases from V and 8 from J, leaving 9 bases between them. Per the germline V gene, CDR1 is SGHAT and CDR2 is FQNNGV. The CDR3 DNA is TGTGCCAGCAGCTTGTTGTCTGTTACGCAGTATTTT. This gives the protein CASSLLSVTQYF.

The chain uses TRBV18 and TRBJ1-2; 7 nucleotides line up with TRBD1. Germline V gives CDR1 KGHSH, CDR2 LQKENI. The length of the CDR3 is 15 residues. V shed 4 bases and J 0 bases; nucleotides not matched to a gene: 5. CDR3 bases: TGTGCCAGCTCACTCCCCGGGACAGCTAACTATGGCTACACCTTC. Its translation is CASSLPGTANYGYTF.